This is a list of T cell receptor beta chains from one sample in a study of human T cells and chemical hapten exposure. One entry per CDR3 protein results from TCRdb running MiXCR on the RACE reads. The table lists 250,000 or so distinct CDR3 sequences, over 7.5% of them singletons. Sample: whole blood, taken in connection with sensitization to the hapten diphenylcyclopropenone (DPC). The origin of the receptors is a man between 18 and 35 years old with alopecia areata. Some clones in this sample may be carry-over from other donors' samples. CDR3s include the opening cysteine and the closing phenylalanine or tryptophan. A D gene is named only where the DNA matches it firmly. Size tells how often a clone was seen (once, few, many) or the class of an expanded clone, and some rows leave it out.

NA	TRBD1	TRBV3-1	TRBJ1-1	TGTGCCAGCAGCCAGAAGGGGGCTGGGGGAACTGAAGCTTTCTTT	CASSQKGAGGTEAFF
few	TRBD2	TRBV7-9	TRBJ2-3	TGTGCCAGCAGTTCGGGACTAGCGGGGTCAGATACGCAGTATTTT	CASSSGLAGSDTQYF
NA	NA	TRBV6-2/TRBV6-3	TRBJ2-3	TGTGCCACCCGTCAGGGGGGGGATACGCAGTATTTT	CATRQGGDTQYF
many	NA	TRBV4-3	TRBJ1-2	TGCGCCAGCAGCCAAGAAGGCAGGTCCTATGGCTACACCTTC	CASSQEGRSYGYTF
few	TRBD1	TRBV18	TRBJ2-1	TGTGCCAGCTCACCACGGACAGGGAGAGATGTTGAGCAGTTCTTC	CASSPRTGRDVEQFF
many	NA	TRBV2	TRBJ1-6	TGTGCCAGCAGTGAAGGGCAGTGGAATTCACCCCTCCACTTT	CASSEGQWNSPLHF
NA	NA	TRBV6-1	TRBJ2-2	TGTGCCAGCAGTGGAGGACGCCTGACCGGGGAGCTGTTTTTT	CASSGGRLTGELFF
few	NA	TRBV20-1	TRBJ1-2	TGCAGTGCAGGTTCCGGGGCTACCGGGGGTGGCTACACCTTC	CSAGSGATGGGYTF
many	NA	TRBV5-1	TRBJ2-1	TGCGCCAGCAGCTTGGGGACAGATTACAATGAGCAGTTCTTC	CASSLGTDYNEQFF
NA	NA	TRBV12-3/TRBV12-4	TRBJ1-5	TGTGCCAGCAGTTTATTGGGGAACAATCAGCCCCAGCATTTT	CASSLLGNNQPQHF
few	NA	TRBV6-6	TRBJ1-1	TGTGCCAGCAGTGGACGGACGGGACCCTCCTTT	CASSGRTGPSF
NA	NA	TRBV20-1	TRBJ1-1	TGCAGTGCTAACGGACAGAGCACTGAAGCTTTCTTT	CSANGQSTEAFF
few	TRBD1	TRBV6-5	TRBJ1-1	TGTGCCAGCAGTTCAGGGGGCGGAGTGAACACTGAAGCTTTCTTT	CASSSGGGVNTEAFF
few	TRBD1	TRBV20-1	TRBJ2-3	TGCAGTTTCAGACAGGGGAGCACAGATACGCAGTATTTT	CSFRQGSTDTQYF
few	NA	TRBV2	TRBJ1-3	TGTGCCAGCAGCGCCTACTCTTCCTTCTCTGGAAACACCATATATTTT	CASSAYSSFSGNTIYF
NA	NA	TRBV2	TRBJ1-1	TGTGCCAGCCTCTCGGACACTGAAGCTTTCTTT	CASLSDTEAFF
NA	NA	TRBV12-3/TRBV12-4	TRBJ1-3	TGTGCCAGCAGTCTTACCGCAGGGTTTTTAGGAAACACCATATATTTT	CASSLTAGFLGNTIYF
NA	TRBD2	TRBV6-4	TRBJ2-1	TGTGCCAGCAGTGAATTAGCGGGGCCCATCTACAATGAGCAGTTCTTC	CASSELAGPIYNEQFF
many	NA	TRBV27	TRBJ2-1	TGTGCCAGCAGTTCCGGGGGTCAGGGCATCAATGAGCAGTTCTTC	CASSSGGQGINEQFF
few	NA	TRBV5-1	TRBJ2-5	TGCGCCAGCAGCTTATCCTGGGTCGGCGGGACCCAGTACTTC	CASSLSWVGGTQYF
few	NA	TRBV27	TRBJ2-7	TGTGCCAGCAGTTTAACACAATTCTCCTACGAGCAGTACTTC	CASSLTQFSYEQYF
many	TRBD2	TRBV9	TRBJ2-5	TGTGCCAGCAGCGTAGAGCTAGCGGGGGTCCAAGAGACCCAGTACTTC	CASSVELAGVQETQYF
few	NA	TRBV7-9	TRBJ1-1	TGTGCCAGCAGCCCTGGGACGGAATACGAAGCTTTCTTT	CASSPGTEYEAFF
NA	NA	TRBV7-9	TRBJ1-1	TGTGCCAGCAGCTGGATACAGGACACGAACACTGAAGCTTTCTTT	CASSWIQDTNTEAFF
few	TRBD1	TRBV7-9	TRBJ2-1	TGTGCCAGCAGCCCCCGGACAGGGAGGAATGAGCAGTTCTTC	CASSPRTGRNEQFF
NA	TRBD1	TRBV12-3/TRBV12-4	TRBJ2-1	TGTGCCAGCAATCCCGATACCGGGACAGGGAACAATGAGCAGTTCTTC	CASNPDTGTGNNEQFF
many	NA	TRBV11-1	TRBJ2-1	TGTGCCAGCAGCTTAATCTCGCGCCGGCCGGAGCAGTTCTTC	CASSLISRRPEQFF
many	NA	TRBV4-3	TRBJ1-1	TGCGCCAGCAGCAGGTGGCTGAACACTGAAGCTTTCTTT	CASSRWLNTEAFF
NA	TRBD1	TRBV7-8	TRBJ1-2	TGTGCCAGCAGCCCGCGCCGGGACAGGGGAGGACATGGCTACACCTTC	CASSPRRDRGGHGYTF
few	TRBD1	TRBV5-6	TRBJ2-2	TGTGCCAGCAGCTTGGGACAGGGGAACACCGGGGAGCTGTTTTTT	CASSLGQGNTGELFF
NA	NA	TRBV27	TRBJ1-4	TGTGCCAGCAGTTTTAACGGCAGGCCAAATGAAAAACTGTTTTTT	CASSFNGRPNEKLFF
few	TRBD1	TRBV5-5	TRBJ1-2	TGTGCCAGCAGAAGGGACAGCACTTCCTCTAGCTATGGCTACACCTTC	CASRRDSTSSSYGYTF
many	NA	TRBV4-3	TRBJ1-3	TGCGCCAGCAGCCAAGAGGGCGGGACCCCGAGCACCATATATTTT	CASSQEGGTPSTIYF
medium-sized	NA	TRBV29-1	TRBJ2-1	TGCAGCGTTGAAGATCGGGCAGGTAGTAATGAGCAGTTCTTC	CSVEDRAGSNEQFF
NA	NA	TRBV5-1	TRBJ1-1	TGCGCCAGCAGTTTTCTGAGGACCCGGAACACTGAAGCTTTCTTT	CASSFLRTRNTEAFF
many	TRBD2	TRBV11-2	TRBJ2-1	TGTGCCAGCAGCTTAGGGACTAGCGGTTACAATGAGCAGTTCTTC	CASSLGTSGYNEQFF
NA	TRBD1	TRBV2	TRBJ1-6	TGTGCCAGCAGTGAAGGTGGGGCAGGGGGCCATAATTCACCCCTCCACTTT	CASSEGGAGGHNSPLHF
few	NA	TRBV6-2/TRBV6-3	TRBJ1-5	TGTGCCAGCAGTTACGCGGGGACGCCCCAGCATTTT	CASSYAGTPQHF
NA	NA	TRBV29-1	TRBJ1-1	TGCAGCGCCGCCCCTGATTTGGACACTGAAGCTTTCTTT	CSAAPDLDTEAFF
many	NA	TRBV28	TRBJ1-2	TGTGCCAGCAGTTTAACAGGGATCTATGGCTACACCTTC	CASSLTGIYGYTF
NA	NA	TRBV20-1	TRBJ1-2	TGCAGTGCTAGAGTTGGAGCTCCGAATGGCTACACCTTC	CSARVGAPNGYTF
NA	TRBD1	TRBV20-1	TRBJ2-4	TGCAGTGCTAGACCCGACAGGGGGGAAACCAAAAACATTCAGTACTTC	CSARPDRGETKNIQYF
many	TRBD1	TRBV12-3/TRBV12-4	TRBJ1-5	TGTGCCAGCAGTTTCTGGGCCTATACGGTCGCGGGCGGGACAGGGGTGGAGCAGCCCCAGCATTTT	CASSFWAYTVAGGTGVEQPQHF
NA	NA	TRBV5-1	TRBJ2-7	TGCGCCAGCAGCTTGTTACAGGATTCCTACGAGCAGTACTTC	CASSLLQDSYEQYF
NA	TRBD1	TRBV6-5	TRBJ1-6	TGTGCCAGCAGTTATCGACAGGGACTCTTAGATTCACCCCTCCACTTT	CASSYRQGLLDSPLHF
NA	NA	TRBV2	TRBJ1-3	TGTGCCAGCAGTGACCACAGGACTGGAAACACCATATATTTT	CASSDHRTGNTIYF
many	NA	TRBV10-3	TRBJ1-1	TGTGCCATCAGTGGAGGGGGCACTGAAGCTTTCTTT	CAISGGGTEAFF
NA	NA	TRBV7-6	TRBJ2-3	TGTGCCAGCAGCTTAGCTCCCTGGACTACAGATACGCAGTATTTT	CASSLAPWTTDTQYF
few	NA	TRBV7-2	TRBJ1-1	TGTGCCAGCAGCTTAGAGGGTGCAGCTTTCTTT	CASSLEGAAFF
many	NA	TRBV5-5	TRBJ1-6	TGTGCCAGCAGCCGAACGGAGGGAAACGACTCACCCCTCCACTTT	CASSRTEGNDSPLHF
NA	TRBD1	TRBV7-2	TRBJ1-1	TGTGCCAGCAAGGGACAGGGAGGCAGTGAAGCTTTCTTT	CASKGQGGSEAFF
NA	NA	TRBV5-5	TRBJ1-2	TGTGCCAGCAGCCCCGGACCGGGAGTAGCTAACTATGGCTACACCTTC	CASSPGPGVANYGYTF
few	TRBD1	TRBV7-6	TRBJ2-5	TGTGCCAGCAGCTTAGGGAGAGTCCGGGACAGGGATAAAGAGACCCAGTACTTC	CASSLGRVRDRDKETQYF
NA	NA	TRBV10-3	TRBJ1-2	TGTGCCATCAGTGAAACGGGGTATACTAACTATGGCTACACCTTC	CAISETGYTNYGYTF
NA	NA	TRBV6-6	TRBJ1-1	TGTGCCAGCAGTTACCGAGGACAGCCCAACACTGAAGCTTTCTTT	CASSYRGQPNTEAFF